Following are 17 T cell receptor beta chains from one sample sequenced in a study of graft-versus-host responses after intestinal transplantation. Produced via immunoSEQ multiplex PCR; TCRdb's table is partial and in-frame only. The sample lists tens of thousands of clones; 80% to 95% were seen once. Their antigens are not known. The input for sequencing was unstimulated CD8+ T cells sorted from spleen or lymph node cells, taken before intestinal transplant. These receptors came from a human donor who received an intestinal transplant.

For this clone: The junction shows a germline mismatch at one end, possibly a read error. J is TRBJ1-5 and V is TRBV18; D remains ambiguous. CDR1 and CDR2 from the germline V gene are KGHSH and LQKENI. The length of the CDR3 is 16 residues. This chain's CDR3 is CASPPDWGVGNQPQHF. CDR3 DNA sequence: TGTGCCAGCCCACCAGATTGGGGTGTGGGCAATCAGCCCCAGCATTTT.

The CDR3 reads CASSSPGQGADEQFF. CDR3 DNA: TGTGCCAGCAGTTCTCCGGGACAGGGGGCAGATGAGCAGTTCTTC. The chain joins TRBV5-4 to TRBJ2-1; 12 nucleotides match TRBD1. The V gene end was trimmed by 5 bases and the J gene end by 8 bases; junction bases not matched to a gene: 8. The CDR3 covers 15 residues. Germline V lookup: CDR1 SGHNT, CDR2 YYREEE (reference sequence).

This clone was counted a few times. The chain carries TRBV6-6 and TRBJ2-7, with D perhaps TRBD1 (6 bases). CDR1 and CDR2 (germline): MNHNY, SVGAGI (reference sequence). V was shortened by 9 bases and J by 3 bases, with 12 bases between the two germline ends. The CDR3 sequence is 12 residues long. The CDR3 loop reads CASADRSYEQYF. In DNA form, the CDR3 reads TGTGCCAGTGCTGACAGGAGCTACGAGCAGTACTTC.

The gene calls are TRBV10-3 and TRBJ2-7; 9 bases match TRBD2. With V trimmed by 6 bases and J by 2 bases, 5 bases remained unmatched. CDR1 ENHRY and CDR2 SYGVKD come from the germline V gene. This CDR3 contains 14 residues. The CDR3 is CAISSSGDTYEQYF. For the CDR3, the DNA is TGTGCCATCAGCTCTAGCGGGGATACCTACGAGCAGTACTTC.

This clone was counted only a few times. This chain links TRBV13 with TRBJ2-7; tentative D call: TRBD1 (5 bases). Germline values: CDR1 PRHDT, CDR2 FYEKMQ (reference sequence). This CDR3 has 13 amino acids. Between the trimmed V and J ends, which lost 5 bases and 3 bases, there was a span of 11 bases. The CDR3 coding sequence is TGTGCCAGCAGCGGCGACAGAAACTACGAGCAGTACTTC. Translating gives CASSGDRNYEQYF.

V and J are TRBV5-3 and TRBJ1-2; 9 positions agree with TRBD1. TRBV5-3 is treated as an ORF (open reading frame) with a function not yet certain. The J segment lost 4 bases and the V segment lost 2 bases, leaving 12 bases of the junction unmatched. This CDR3 is built from 17 residues. In DNA, the CDR3 is TGTGCCAGAAGCTTCCTCGGGGGACAGGGCTCAACCTATGGCTACACCTTC. Protein: CARSFLGGQGSTYGYTF.

This chain uses TRBV7-6 with TRBJ2-1; 7 bases fit TRBD1. The CDR3 spans 15 residues. Germline-derived CDR1 and CDR2 are SGHVS and FNYEAQ. V shed 5 bases and J 0 bases; nucleotides not matched to a gene: 4. The CDR3 loop is CASSNSGGSYNEQFF. The CDR3 nucleotides read TGTGCCAGCAGCAACTCAGGGGGCTCCTACAATGAGCAGTTCTTC.

The chain uses TRBV2 and TRBJ2-5; D is perhaps TRBD2 (6 bases). Deletions cut 1 base from V and 5 bases from J, with 11 bases between. CDR1 and CDR2 (germline): SNHLY, FYNNEI. CDR3 length: 14 residues. The CDR3 nucleotides are TGTGCCAGCAGTGAAGTCGGGGGAGGCGAGACCCAGTACTTC. Protein sequence: CASSEVGGGETQYF.

The chain uses TRBV29-1 and TRBJ1-2; D might be TRBD1 (5 bases). This CDR3 spans 10 amino acids. Germline loops: CDR1 SQVTM, CDR2 ANQGSEA. Trimming pared 5 bases from V and 5 bases from J, leaving 6 bases between. The CDR3 loop is CSVRGYGYTF. The CDR3, as DNA: TGCAGCGTTCGGGGGTATGGCTACACCTTC.

The chain combines TRBV12-5 with TRBJ2-1; 12 bases fit TRBD2. Looked up from germline, CDR1 is LGHNT and CDR2 is FRNRAP. This CDR3 comprises 18 residues. J gave up 4 bases and V 4 bases, and 11 bases lay outside the gene matches. Here the CDR3 reads CASGSARWTSGKYNEQFF. CDR3 DNA sequence: TGTGCTAGTGGTTCCGCTCGATGGACTAGCGGGAAGTACAATGAGCAGTTCTTC.

The chain uses TRBV19 and TRBJ1-5; perhaps TRBD1 as D (6 bases). Germline V gene sequence: CDR1 LNHDA, CDR2 SQIVND (reference sequence). With 6 bases removed from V and 6 bases from J, the gap between germline ends came to 18 bases. The CDR3 totals 15 residues. The CDR3 sequence is CASSLPGDPSQPQHF. CDR3 bases: TGTGCCAGTAGCTTGCCAGGGGATCCCAGTCAGCCCCAGCATTTT.

Remarks on this clone: Other DNA variants within this sample encode the same CDR3. This chain connects TRBV15 to TRBJ2-1; 13 bases are shared with TRBD2. V gave up 0 bases and J gave up 4 bases; unmatched junction bases: 0. The CDR3 is made up of 16 amino acids. Germline V gene sequence: CDR1 LNHNV, CDR2 YYDKDF (reference sequence). CDR3 bases: TGTGCCACCAGCAGAGAGGGACTAGCGGGGTACAATGAGCAGTTCTTC. Translation gives CATSREGLAGYNEQFF. Together with reference TRBV15 and TRBJ2-1, the CDR3 gives the full variable domain: DAMVIQNPRYQVTQFGKPVTLSCSQTLNHNVMYWYQQKSSQAPKLLFHYYDKDFNNEADTPDNFQSRRPNTSFCFLDIRSPGLGDTAMYLCATSREGLAGYNEQFFGPGTRLTVL.

The V gene is TRBV21-1, the J gene TRBJ2-2; TRBD1, the table's D call, was not compared with the DNA. TRBV21-1 is termed a pseudogene. The CDR3 spans 13 residues. Written as DNA, the CDR3 is TGTGCCAGACAAACAGGGGTCACCGGGGAGCTGTTTTTT. This codes for CARQTGVTGELFF.

Only one count was recorded for this clone. The genes are TRBV6-5 and TRBJ1-1; D ambiguous. Deletions cut 4 bases from V and 1 base from J, with 10 bases between. The CDR3 contains 14 residues. Germline V CDR1 and CDR2: MNHEY, SVGAGI. The CDR3 spells CASSSYGPNTEAFF. In DNA, the CDR3 is TGTGCCAGCAGTTCCTACGGGCCGAACACTGAAGCTTTCTTT.

The chain employs TRBV14 and TRBJ1-2; a weak D match, TRBD1 (6 bases). V lost 7 bases, J lost 4 bases, and 10 bases lay in between. The germline CDR1 and CDR2 sequences are SGHDN and FVKESK. The length of the CDR3 is 12 residues. Written as DNA, the CDR3 is TGTGCCAGCAAGGACAGCGGCTATGGCTACACCTTC. Translation: CASKDSGYGYTF.

The rearrangement links TRBV7-6 to TRBJ2-1, with a tentative D call TRBD2 (6 bases). Trimming removed 5 bases at V and 0 bases at J, with 14 bases between. Germline V lookup: CDR1 SGHVS, CDR2 FNYEAQ. The CDR3 spans 16 residues. The CDR3, as DNA: TGTGCCAGCAGCCCGGAGGGTGGAAGCTCCTACAATGAGCAGTTCTTC. It codes for CASSPEGGSSYNEQFF.

The chain uses TRBV27 and TRBJ1-2, with 8 bases identical to TRBD1. CDR3 length: 16 residues. CDR1 MNHEY and CDR2 SMNVEV come from the germline V gene (reference sequence). J was trimmed by 5 bases and V by 4 bases; bases with no gene match: 12. Here the CDR3 reads CASSYQGAFPLYGYTF. In nucleotides, the CDR3 is TGTGCCAGCAGTTACCAGGGGGCGTTCCCTTTGTATGGCTACACCTTC.